Sequencing of this T cell receptor (beta chain) was carried out in a study of chemoradiotherapy in HPV16-positive cancers. In the study overall: Candidate HPV-specific clones and shared TCR motifs came from a couple of HPV16-positive patients.

Sequenced by immunoSEQ multiplex PCR; TCRdb stores in-frame clones only, minus some. Among tens of thousands of clones listed, 70% to 90% were seen once. A note on this clone: Its antigen is not identified.

J was trimmed by 0 bases and V by 6 bases; bases with no gene match: 11. The CDR3 runs to 19 residues. The germline V gene encodes CDR1 WSHSY and CDR2 SAAADI. Study results and limitations: Better recurrence-free survival went with HPV-responsive T-cell expansion in HPV16-positive patients.

Samples were taken several times over chemoradiotherapy. The sample consisted of blood, taken from a patient who underwent chemoradiotherapy. The V call is TRBV10-2, the J call TRBJ2-1, with 13 nucleotides matching TRBD2. The origin of this receptor is a human donor with HPV-associated anogenital cancer. CDR3 loop: CASSPRLAGGTSSYNEQFF. The CDR3 nucleotides are TGCGCCAGCAGCCCAAGACTAGCGGGGGGTACGAGCTCCTACAATGAGCAGTTCTTC.